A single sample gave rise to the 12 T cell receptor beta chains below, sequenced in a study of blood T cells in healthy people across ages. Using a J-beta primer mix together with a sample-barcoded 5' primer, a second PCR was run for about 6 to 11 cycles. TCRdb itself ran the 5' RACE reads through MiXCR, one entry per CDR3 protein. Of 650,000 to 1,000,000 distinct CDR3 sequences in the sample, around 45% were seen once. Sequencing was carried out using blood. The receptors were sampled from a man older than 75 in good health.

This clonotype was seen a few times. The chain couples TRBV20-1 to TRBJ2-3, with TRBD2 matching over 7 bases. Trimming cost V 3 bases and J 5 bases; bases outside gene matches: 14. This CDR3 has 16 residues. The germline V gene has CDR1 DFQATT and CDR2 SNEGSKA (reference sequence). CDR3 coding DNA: TGCAGTGCTAGTCAACCTTTGGGGGGGAGGGAAGATACGCAGTATTTT. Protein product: CSASQPLGGREDTQYF.

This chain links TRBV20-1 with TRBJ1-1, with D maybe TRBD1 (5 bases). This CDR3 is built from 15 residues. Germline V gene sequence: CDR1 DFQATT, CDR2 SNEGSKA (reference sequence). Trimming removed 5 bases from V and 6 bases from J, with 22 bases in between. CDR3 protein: CSAHPGTHDGAEAFF. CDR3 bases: TGCAGTGCTCACCCCGGGACCCACGACGGGGCTGAAGCTTTCTTT.

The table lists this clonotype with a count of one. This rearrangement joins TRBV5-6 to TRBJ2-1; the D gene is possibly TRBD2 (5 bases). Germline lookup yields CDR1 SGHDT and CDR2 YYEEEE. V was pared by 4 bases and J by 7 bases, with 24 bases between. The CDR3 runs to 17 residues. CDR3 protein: CASSQLAGSSTGNEQFF. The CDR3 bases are TGTGCCAGCAGCCAACTGGCCGGGTCTTCAACGGGGAATGAGCAGTTCTTC.

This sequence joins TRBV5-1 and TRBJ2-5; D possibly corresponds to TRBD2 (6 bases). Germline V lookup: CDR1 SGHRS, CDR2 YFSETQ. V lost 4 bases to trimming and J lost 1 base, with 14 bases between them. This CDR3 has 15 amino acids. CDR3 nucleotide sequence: TGCGCCAGCAGCCCGGGAGTGGGTATCCAAGAGACCCAGTACTTC. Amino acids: CASSPGVGIQETQYF.

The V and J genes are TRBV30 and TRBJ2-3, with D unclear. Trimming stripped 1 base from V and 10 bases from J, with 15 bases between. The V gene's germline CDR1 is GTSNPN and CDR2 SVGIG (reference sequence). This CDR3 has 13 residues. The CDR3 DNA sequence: TGTGCCTGGAGTGCCCGGGCTCCCGGTGCGCAGTATTTT. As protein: CAWSARAPGAQYF.

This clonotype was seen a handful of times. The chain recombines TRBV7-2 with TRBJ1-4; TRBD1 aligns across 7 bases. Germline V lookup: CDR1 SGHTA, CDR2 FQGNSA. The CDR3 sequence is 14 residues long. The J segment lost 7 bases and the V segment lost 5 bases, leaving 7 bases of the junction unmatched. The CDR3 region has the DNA TGTGCCAGCAGCCTGAGACAGGGATTTGAAAAACTGTTTTTT. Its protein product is CASSLRQGFEKLFF. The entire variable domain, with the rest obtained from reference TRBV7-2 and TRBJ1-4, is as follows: GAGVSQSPSNKVTEKGKDVELRCDPISGHTALYWYRQSLGQGLEFLIYFQGNSAPDKSGLPSDRFSAERTGGSVSTLTIQRTQQEDSAVYLCASSLRQGFEKLFFGSGTQLSVL.

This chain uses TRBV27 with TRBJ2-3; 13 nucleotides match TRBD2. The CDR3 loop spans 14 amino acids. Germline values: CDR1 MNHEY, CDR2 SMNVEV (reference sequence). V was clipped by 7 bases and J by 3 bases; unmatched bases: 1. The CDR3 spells CASKTSGGTDTQYF. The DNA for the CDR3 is TGTGCCAGCAAGACTAGCGGGGGGACAGATACGCAGTATTTT.

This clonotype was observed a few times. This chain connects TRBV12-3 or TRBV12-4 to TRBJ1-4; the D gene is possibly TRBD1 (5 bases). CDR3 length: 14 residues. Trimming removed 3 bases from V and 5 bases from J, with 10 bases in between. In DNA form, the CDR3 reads TGTGCCAGCAGTTTTGACAGCAGAAATGAAAAACTGTTTTTT. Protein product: CASSFDSRNEKLFF.

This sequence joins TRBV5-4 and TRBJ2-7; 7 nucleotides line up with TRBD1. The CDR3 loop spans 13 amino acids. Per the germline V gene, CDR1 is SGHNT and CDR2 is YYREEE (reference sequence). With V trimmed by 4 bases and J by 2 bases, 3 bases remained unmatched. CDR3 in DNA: TGTGCCAGCAGCAAGGACAGGACCTACGAGCAGTACTTC. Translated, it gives CASSKDRTYEQYF.

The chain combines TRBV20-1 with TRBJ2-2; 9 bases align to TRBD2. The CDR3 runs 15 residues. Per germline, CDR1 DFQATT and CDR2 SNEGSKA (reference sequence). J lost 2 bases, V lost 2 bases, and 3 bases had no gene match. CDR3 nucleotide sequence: TGCAGTGCTAGAAGTCTAGCGGGAAACACCGGGGAGCTGTTTTTT. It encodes CSARSLAGNTGELFF.

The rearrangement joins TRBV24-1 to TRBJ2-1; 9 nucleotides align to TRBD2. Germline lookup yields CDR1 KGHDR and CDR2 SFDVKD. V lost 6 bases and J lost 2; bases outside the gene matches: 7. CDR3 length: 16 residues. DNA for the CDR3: TGTGCCACCAGTAAAGGTAGCGGGAGCGCCTACAATGAGCAGTTCTTC. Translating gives CATSKGSGSAYNEQFF.

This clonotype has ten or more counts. Here the CDR3 reads CASSSHRVTGELFF. Here the CDR3 DNA reads TGTGCCAGCAGCTCGCACAGGGTCACCGGGGAGCTGTTTTTT. V gene TRBV11-3 combines with J gene TRBJ2-2; D possibly corresponds to TRBD1 (6 bases). The ends were cut back, 4 bases at V and 4 bases at J, with 10 bases in the middle. The CDR3 is 14 residues long. The germline CDR1 and CDR2 sequences are SGHNT and YENEEA.